This T cell receptor (beta chain) was sequenced during a study of long-term antiretroviral therapy in people with HIV. The CDR3 totals 15 residues. J lost 5 bases, V lost 2 bases, and 7 bases had no gene match. Germline assignment: CDR1 SGHVS and CDR2 FQNEAQ. The assay, immunoSEQ v3.0, was run at survey level. Repertoires were generated with immunoSEQ multiplex PCR, while TCRdb's copy carries only in-frame clones and drops some. Here the sample spans about 28,000 clones, 80% being singletons. The sample consisted of unsorted PBMCs, taken 0.3 years after starting antiretroviral therapy. The source is a man in his forties with HIV. The V call is TRBV7-8, the J call TRBJ2-5; 8 bases line up with TRBD2. The CDR3 nucleotides read TGTGCCAGCAGCTTAAATGGACTAGCAAGTGAGACCCAGTACTTC. This gives the protein CASSLNGLASETQYF.